This T cell receptor (beta chain) was recorded in a study of blood T cell repertoires in COVID-19. Study background: The United States, Italy and Spain provided the acute and convalescent COVID-19 samples. The cDNA or gDNA used as material had been derived from T cells, B-cell-depleted T cells, or PBMCs.

This CDR3 region has 13 residues. Trimming removed 6 bases from V and 6 bases from J; junction bases left unmatched: 4. Germline CDR1 and CDR2: MNHEY and SVGAGI. This clone came up once. Per the original methods: Nucleated cell number was recorded as an estimate derived from reference gene primer amplification. Profiling relied on immunoSEQ multiplex PCR, and the TCRdb table lists in-frame clones only, not all of them. The DNA was the basis for D and trimming; V, J and clone size are from that table. The table lists roughly 130,000 clones, around 90% of them singletons. Sequencing was performed on peripheral blood. This TCR came from a man aged 60 to 75 with active or convalescent COVID-19. This chain connects TRBV6-5 to TRBJ1-5; TRBD1 aligns across 8 bases. Here the CDR3 reads CASRGQGGQPQHF. The CDR3 DNA follows: TGTGCCAGCAGAGGACAGGGTGGTCAGCCCCAGCATTTT.